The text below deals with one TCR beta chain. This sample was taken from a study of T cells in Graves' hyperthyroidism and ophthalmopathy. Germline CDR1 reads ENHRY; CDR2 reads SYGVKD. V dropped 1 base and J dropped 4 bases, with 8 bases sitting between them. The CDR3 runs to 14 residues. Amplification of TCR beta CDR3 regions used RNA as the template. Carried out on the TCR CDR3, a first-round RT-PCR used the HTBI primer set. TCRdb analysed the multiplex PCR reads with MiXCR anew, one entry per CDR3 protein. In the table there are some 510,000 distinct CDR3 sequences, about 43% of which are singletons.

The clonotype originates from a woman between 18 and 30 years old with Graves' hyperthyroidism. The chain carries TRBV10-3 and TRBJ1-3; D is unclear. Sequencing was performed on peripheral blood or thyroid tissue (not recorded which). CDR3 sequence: CAISEYGQGNTIYF. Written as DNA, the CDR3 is TGTGCCATCAGTGAGTACGGGCAGGGAAACACCATATATTTT.